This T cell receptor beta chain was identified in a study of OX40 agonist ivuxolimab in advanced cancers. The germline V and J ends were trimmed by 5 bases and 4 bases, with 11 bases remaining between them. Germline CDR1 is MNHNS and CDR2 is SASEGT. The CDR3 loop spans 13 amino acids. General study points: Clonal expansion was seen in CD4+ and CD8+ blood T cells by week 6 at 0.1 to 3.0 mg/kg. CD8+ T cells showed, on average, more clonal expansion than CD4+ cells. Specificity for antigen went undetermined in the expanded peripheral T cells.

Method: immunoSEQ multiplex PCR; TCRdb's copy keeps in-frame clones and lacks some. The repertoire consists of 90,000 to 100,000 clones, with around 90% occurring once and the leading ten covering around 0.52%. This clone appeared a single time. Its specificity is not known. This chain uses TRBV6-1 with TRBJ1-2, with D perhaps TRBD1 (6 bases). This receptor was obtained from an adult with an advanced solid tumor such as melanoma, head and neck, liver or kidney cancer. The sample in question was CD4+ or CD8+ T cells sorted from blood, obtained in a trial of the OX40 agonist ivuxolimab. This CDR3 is CASSPQDSYGYTF. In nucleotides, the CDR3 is TGTGCCAGCAGTCCGCAGGACAGCTATGGCTACACCTTC.